This TCR beta chain is drawn from a study of beta chain features in type 1 diabetes. Overall study findings and caveats: Among all four CD4+ subsets, Type 1 diabetes patients had TCRB CDR3s that were moderately but significantly shorter. Small HLA sub-analyses could not settle whether HLA shapes TCRB rearrangement. A PCR bias possibly favoring shorter templates would apply equally to patients and controls.

Regarding this clone: Its antigen is unidentified.

Cell sorting via CD45RO/CCR7/CD25/CD127/CD95/CD27 was performed to obtain CD4+ naive, central memory, regulatory and stem cell-like memory cells. All of the isolated RNA was reverse transcribed, so expressed TCRB transcripts were sequenced. The method was immunoSEQ multiplex PCR; TCRdb's version includes in-frame clones alone and lacks a portion of them. The sample lists around 26,000 clones, around 65% occurring once. The sequenced material came from stem cell memory CD4+ T cells from blood. This receptor was taken from a woman aged 40 to 50 with type 1 diabetes.

This CDR3 is CASSAGTSGKGSYNEQFF. As DNA, the CDR3 is TGCGCCAGCAGCGCCGGGACTAGCGGGAAGGGCTCCTACAATGAGCAGTTCTTC. V and J are TRBV5-1 and TRBJ2-1; 13 bases map to TRBD2. CDR3 size: 18 residues. The trim removed 4 bases at V and 0 bases at J, leaving 7 bases unmatched. CDR1 is SGHRS and CDR2 is YFSETQ in the germline V gene.